The 24 T cell receptor beta chains below come from one sample, sequenced in a study of chemoradiotherapy in HPV16-positive cancers. Method: immunoSEQ multiplex PCR; TCRdb's copy keeps in-frame clones and lacks some. The data hold fewer than 20,000 clones, with around four fifths observed a single time. Sample: blood, taken from a patient who underwent chemoradiotherapy. The receptor set was obtained from a human donor with HPV-associated anogenital cancer.

The rearrangement joins TRBV11-3 to TRBJ1-1; D possibly corresponds to TRBD1 (5 bases). Between the trimmed V and J ends, which lost 0 bases and 7 bases, there was a span of 9 bases. CDR1 and CDR2 (germline): SGHNT, YENEEA. There are 13 residues in the CDR3. The CDR3: CASSLEGTGEAFF. The CDR3 DNA follows: TGTGCCAGCAGCTTAGAGGGGACTGGTGAAGCTTTCTTT.

This chain joins TRBV10-3 and TRBJ1-5; D uncertain. V lost 2 bases to trimming and J lost 1 base, with 12 bases between them. The CDR3 loop spans 16 amino acids. CDR1 and CDR2 from the germline V gene are ENHRY and SYGVKD. As DNA, the CDR3 is TGTGCCATCAGTGAGGGTCAGTTGAGGAGCAATCAGCCCCAGCATTTT. This sequence encodes CAISEGQLRSNQPQHF.

The chain recombines TRBV14 with TRBJ1-1; 7 bases are a match to TRBD1. The CDR3 length is 17 residues. V shed 4 bases and J 0 bases; nucleotides not matched to a gene: 11. Germline lookup yields CDR1 SGHDN and CDR2 FVKESK. In nucleotides, the CDR3 is TGTGCCAGCAGCCCAATAAAGGGGGCTCGGGTGAACACTGAAGCTTTCTTT. It translates to CASSPIKGARVNTEAFF.

This sequence joins TRBV9 and TRBJ1-5; D is undetermined. Trimming took 1 base from V and 0 from J, leaving 5 bases between them. This CDR3 comprises 14 residues. Germline-derived CDR1 and CDR2 are SGDLS and YYNGEE. The CDR3 is CASSVTDSNQPQHF. DNA of the CDR3: TGTGCCAGCAGCGTAACGGATAGCAATCAGCCCCAGCATTTT.

This sequence joins TRBV7-2 and TRBJ1-4, with 10 bases fitting TRBD1. Germline CDR1 reads SGHTA; CDR2 reads FQGNSA. Trimming at V came to 5 bases and at J to 7 bases, leaving 13 bases not matched to a gene. The CDR3 spans 17 residues. The CDR3 nucleotides are TGTGCCAGCAGCCTAGACAGGGGGCTCGGCCAGGCTGAAAAACTGTTTTTT. Amino acids: CASSLDRGLGQAEKLFF.

The chain has TRBV7-9 and TRBJ1-1; D is uncertain. CDR1 and CDR2 from the germline V gene are SEHNR and FQNEAQ (reference sequence). The CDR3 has 12 amino acids. Trimming cost V 1 base and J 8 bases, with 8 bases left between them. The CDR3: CASSLGTQEAFF. The DNA of the CDR3 is TGTGCCAGCAGCTTAGGGACCCAAGAAGCTTTCTTT.

The genes are TRBV28 and TRBJ1-2; the match to TRBD1 covers 7 bases. The trim removed 5 bases at V and 4 bases at J, leaving 7 bases unmatched. Germline V lookup: CDR1 MDHEN, CDR2 SYDVKM. CDR3 length equals 14 residues. The DNA for the CDR3 is TGTGCCAGCAGTGGATGGGACAGTCGCTATGGCTACACCTTC. Its translation: CASSGWDSRYGYTF.

This clone came up a few times. The V and J genes are TRBV25-1 and TRBJ2-5; tentative D call: TRBD1 (6 bases). Looked up from germline, CDR1 is MGHDK and CDR2 is SYGVNS. This CDR3 comprises 15 residues. Deletions cut 3 bases from V and 0 bases from J, with 11 bases between. The CDR3 region has the DNA TGTGCCAGCAGTGATCCACAGGGAAACCAAGAGACCCAGTACTTC. Its protein product is CASSDPQGNQETQYF.

The rearrangement links TRBV7-6 to TRBJ1-1; 7 bases match TRBD1. Germline CDR1 and CDR2: SGHVS and FNYEAQ. This CDR3 is 16 amino acids long. J lost 5 bases, V lost 3 bases, and 12 bases had no gene match. CDR3 region: CASSFPPGQGETEAFF. The CDR3 DNA reads as TGTGCCAGCAGCTTCCCACCCGGGCAGGGGGAGACTGAAGCTTTCTTT. Supplemented by reference TRBV7-6 and TRBJ1-1, the full variable domain reads GAGVSQSPRYKVTKRGQDVALRCDPISGHVSLYWYRQALGQGPEFLTYFNYEAQQDKSGLPNDRFSAERPEGSISTLTIQRTEQRDSAMYRCASSFPPGQGETEAFFGQGTRLTVV.

This clone was observed a handful of times. This chain joins TRBV19 and TRBJ2-7; no reliable D call. V lost 3 bases and J 6 bases, leaving 9 bases between the germline ends. Germline-derived CDR1 and CDR2 are LNHDA and SQIVND (reference sequence). CDR3 size: 12 residues. The CDR3 is CASSMSASEQYF. Written as DNA, the CDR3 is TGTGCCAGTAGTATGTCGGCTTCCGAGCAGTACTTC.

The CDR3 loop is CASSLGAGLAGKETQYF. CDR3 nucleotides: TGCGCCAGCAGCTTGGGGGCCGGACTAGCGGGGAAAGAGACCCAGTACTTC. The V call is TRBV5-1, the J call TRBJ2-5, with TRBD2 matching over 12 bases. The V and J ends lost 0 bases and 3 bases, in that order; junction bases with no gene match: 6. The V gene's germline CDR1 is SGHRS and CDR2 YFSETQ. The CDR3 length is 17 residues.

The CDR3 DNA sequence: TGTGCCAGCAGCTTTGGCACAGGGGTAGGTAATTCACCCCTCCACTTT. Protein sequence: CASSFGTGVGNSPLHF. The chain recombines TRBV7-9 with TRBJ1-6, with 7 bases lining up with TRBD1. The CDR3 has 16 residues. V trimming: 3 bases; J trimming: 6 bases; junction bases outside the gene matches: 8. Germline V CDR1 and CDR2: SEHNR, FQNEAQ (reference sequence).

The V call is TRBV7-9, the J call TRBJ1-4; 10 nucleotides match TRBD1. Per the germline V gene, CDR1 is SEHNR and CDR2 is FQNEAQ (reference sequence). With 3 bases clipped from V and 3 bases from J, the junction kept 4 bases outside the gene matches. The CDR3 has 16 residues. DNA of the CDR3: TGTGCCAGCAGCTTGGGACAGGGGTGGCCTAATGAAAAACTGTTTTTT. Residues: CASSLGQGWPNEKLFF. The whole variable domain, remainder taken from reference TRBV7-9 and TRBJ1-4, is DTGVSQNPRHKITKRGQNVTFRCDPISEHNRLYWYRQTLGQGPEFLTYFQNEAQLEKSRLLSDRFSAERPKGSFSTLEIQRTEQGDSAMYLCASSLGQGWPNEKLFFGSGTQLSVL.

CDR3 amino acids: CASRRGGAGTDTQYF. CDR3 in DNA: TGTGCCAGCAGGAGAGGGGGCGCCGGCACAGATACGCAGTATTTT. The rearrangement joins TRBV5-8 to TRBJ2-3, with 7 bases aligning to TRBD1. Looked up from germline, CDR1 is SGHTS and CDR2 is YDEGEE. The CDR3 length is 15 residues. The V segment lost 5 bases and the J segment 1 base; nucleotides outside the gene matches: 7.

Comment on this clone: The sample has other DNA sequences that encode this CDR3 too. CDR3 region: CSASVGTEAFF. CDR3 DNA sequence: TGCAGTGCTAGCGTGGGAACCGAAGCTTTCTTT. This chain uses TRBV20-1 with TRBJ1-1, with no clear D. The CDR3 is 11 residues long. The V gene lost 3 bases and the J gene lost 8 bases, with 10 bases spanning the gap. Germline V gene lookup returns CDR1 DFQATT and CDR2 SNEGSKA (reference sequence).

CDR3 coding DNA: TGTGCCAGTAGTTCCGACGGAAGGGGCCATCAGCCCCAGCATTTT. This codes for CASSSDGRGHQPQHF. V and J are TRBV19 and TRBJ1-5; possibly TRBD1 for D (5 bases). Trimming removed 5 bases at V and 5 bases at J, with 16 bases between. The CDR3 extends over 15 amino acids. Germline CDR1 and CDR2: LNHDA and SQIVND (reference sequence). The full variable domain, its missing parts supplied by reference TRBV19 and TRBJ1-5, is DGGITQSPKYLFRKEGQNVTLSCEQNLNHDAMYWYRQDPGQGLRLIYYSQIVNDFQKGDIAEGYSVSREKKESFPLTVTSAQKNPTAFYLCASSSDGRGHQPQHFGDGTRLSIL.

V is TRBV27 and J is TRBJ2-2; TRBD1 might be the D (6 bases). Trimming left V 0 bases short and J 7 bases short, with 9 bases between. CDR3 length: 14 amino acids. The germline gives CDR1 MNHEY, CDR2 SMNVEV (reference sequence). The CDR3 spells CASSLSPQGGELFF. CDR3 nucleotide sequence: TGTGCCAGCAGTTTATCGCCACAGGGCGGGGAGCTGTTTTTT.

This sequence joins TRBV14 and TRBJ1-6; 8 positions match TRBD1. V lost 3 bases to trimming and J lost 4 bases; unmatched junction nucleotides: 5. Germline V gene data show CDR1 as SGHDN and CDR2 as FVKESK. The CDR3 is 16 amino acids. CDR3 sequence: CASSQTGEGYNSPLHF. DNA for the CDR3: TGTGCCAGCAGCCAGACAGGGGAAGGTTATAATTCACCCCTCCACTTT.

This clone occurred a few times. This chain connects TRBV28 to TRBJ1-2; 8 nucleotides line up with TRBD1. The CDR3 contains 17 residues. CDR1 is MDHEN and CDR2 is SYDVKM in the germline V gene. V trimming: 1 base; J trimming: 1 base; junction bases outside the gene matches: 8. The chain's CDR3 is CASSLFTGGRINYGYTF. The CDR3 nucleotides read TGTGCCAGCAGTTTATTCACAGGGGGAAGAATTAACTATGGCTACACCTTC.

The rearrangement links TRBV7-9 to TRBJ1-5, with a possible D match to TRBD1 (5 bases). Trimming took off 6 bases at V and 5 bases at J, with 11 bases between the two ends. The CDR3 is 13 amino acids. In germline, CDR1 is SEHNR, CDR2 FQNEAQ (reference sequence). CDR3 DNA sequence: TGTGCCAGCAGTCCCGTGGGGGATCAGCCCCAGCATTTT. It encodes CASSPVGDQPQHF.

V and J are TRBV11-3 and TRBJ2-2; D might be TRBD1 (5 bases). Germline CDR1 SGHNT, CDR2 YENEEA. V dropped 4 bases and J dropped 5 bases, with 17 bases sitting between them. The CDR3 loop spans 16 amino acids. CDR3 nucleotide sequence: TGTGCCAGCAGCTCTAGTAGGGGTTACACAACCGGGGAGCTGTTTTTT. Protein product: CASSSSRGYTTGELFF.

J is TRBJ2-3 and V is TRBV28; D may match TRBD1 or TRBD2 (5 bases each). Germline V CDR1 and CDR2: MDHEN, SYDVKM. The V gene lost 1 base and the J gene lost 6 bases, with 14 bases spanning the gap. This CDR3 has 15 residues. This CDR3 reads CASSLLGTESDTQYF. The CDR3 coding sequence is TGTGCCAGCAGTTTATTGGGGACCGAGTCGGATACGCAGTATTTT.

The J gene is TRBJ2-1, the V gene TRBV6-5; 8 positions match TRBD2. Unmatched junction bases numbered 12, after V lost 8 bases and J lost 6 bases. CDR1 and CDR2 (germline): MNHEY, SVGAGI. The CDR3 is made up of 15 amino acids. In nucleotides, the CDR3 is TGTGCCAGCGCTCTATCAGCGGGGGAGAGCAATGAGCAGTTCTTC. Protein: CASALSAGESNEQFF.

This clone showed up just a few times. The chain combines TRBV6-4 with TRBJ2-1, with TRBD2 identical over 7 bases. With 2 bases clipped from V and 0 bases from J, the junction kept 1 base outside the gene matches. There are 15 residues in the CDR3. Germline assignment: CDR1 MRHNA and CDR2 SNTAGT. Here the CDR3 reads CASSDGGGSYNEQFF. DNA for the CDR3: TGTGCCAGCAGTGACGGGGGGGGCTCCTACAATGAGCAGTTCTTC.